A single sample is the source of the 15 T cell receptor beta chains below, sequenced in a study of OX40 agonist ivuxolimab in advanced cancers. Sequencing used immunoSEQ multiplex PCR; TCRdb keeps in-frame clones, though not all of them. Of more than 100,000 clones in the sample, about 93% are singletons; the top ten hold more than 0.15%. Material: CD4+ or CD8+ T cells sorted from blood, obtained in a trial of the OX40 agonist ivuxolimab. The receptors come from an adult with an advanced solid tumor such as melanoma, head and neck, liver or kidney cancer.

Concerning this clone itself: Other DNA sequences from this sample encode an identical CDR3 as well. For the CDR3, the DNA is TGTGCCAGCAGTTACGAGGGCGACTATGGCTACACCTTC. Protein product: CASSYEGDYGYTF. J is TRBJ1-2 and V is TRBV6-5; no firm D call. V was cut by 2 bases and J by 3 bases, with 7 bases left in between. Germline V gives CDR1 MNHEY, CDR2 SVGAGI. The CDR3 covers 13 residues.

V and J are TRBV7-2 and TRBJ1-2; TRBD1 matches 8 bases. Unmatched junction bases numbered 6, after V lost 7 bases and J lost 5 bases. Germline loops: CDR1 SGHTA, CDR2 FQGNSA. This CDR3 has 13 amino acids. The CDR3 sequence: CASKDRVGYGYTF. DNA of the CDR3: TGTGCCAGCAAGGACAGGGTTGGGTATGGCTACACCTTC.

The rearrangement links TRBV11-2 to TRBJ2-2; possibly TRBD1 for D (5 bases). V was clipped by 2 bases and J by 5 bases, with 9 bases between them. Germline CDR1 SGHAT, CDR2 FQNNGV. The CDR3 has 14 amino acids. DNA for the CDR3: TGTGCCAGCAGCTTATATGGGGCAACCGGGGAGCTGTTTTTT. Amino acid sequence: CASSLYGATGELFF.

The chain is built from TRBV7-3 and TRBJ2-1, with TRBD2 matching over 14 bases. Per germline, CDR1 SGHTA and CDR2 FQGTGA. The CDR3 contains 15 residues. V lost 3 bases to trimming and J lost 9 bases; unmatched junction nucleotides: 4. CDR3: CASSFGLAGGGEQFF. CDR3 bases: TGTGCCAGCAGCTTCGGACTAGCGGGAGGCGGTGAGCAGTTCTTC.

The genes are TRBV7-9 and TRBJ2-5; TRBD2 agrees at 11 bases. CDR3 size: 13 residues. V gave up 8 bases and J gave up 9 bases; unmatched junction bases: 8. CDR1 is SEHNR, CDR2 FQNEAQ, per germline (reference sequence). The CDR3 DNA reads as TGTGCCAGCCAGAATAGCGGGGGGGCCTCCCAGTACTTC. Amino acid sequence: CASQNSGGASQYF.

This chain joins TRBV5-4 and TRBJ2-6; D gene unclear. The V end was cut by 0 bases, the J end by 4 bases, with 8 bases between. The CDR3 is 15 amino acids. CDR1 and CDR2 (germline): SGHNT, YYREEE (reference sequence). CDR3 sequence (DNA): TGTGCCAGCAGCTTGGTCGAGCCGGGGGCCAACGTCCTGACTTTC. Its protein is CASSLVEPGANVLTF.

CDR3 in DNA: TGTGCCAGTAGTATTTGGGACCTGAACACTGAAGCTTTCTTT. This sequence encodes CASSIWDLNTEAFF. V and J are TRBV19 and TRBJ1-1; possibly TRBD1 for D (5 bases). The germline V gene has CDR1 LNHDA and CDR2 SQIVND (reference sequence). V lost 3 bases and J 0 bases, leaving 8 bases between the germline ends. This CDR3 comprises 14 residues. Complete variable domain (other parts from reference TRBV19 and TRBJ1-1): DGGITQSPKYLFRKEGQNVTLSCEQNLNHDAMYWYRQDPGQGLRLIYYSQIVNDFQKGDIAEGYSVSREKKESFPLTVTSAQKNPTAFYLCASSIWDLNTEAFFGQGTRLTVV.

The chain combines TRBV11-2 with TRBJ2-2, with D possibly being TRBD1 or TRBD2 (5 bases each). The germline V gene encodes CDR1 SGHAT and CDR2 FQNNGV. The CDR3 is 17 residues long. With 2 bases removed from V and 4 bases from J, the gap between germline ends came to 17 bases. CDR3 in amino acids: CASSLNPPGRATGELFF. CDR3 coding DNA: TGTGCCAGCAGCTTAAACCCGCCGGGGCGAGCCACCGGGGAGCTGTTTTTT.

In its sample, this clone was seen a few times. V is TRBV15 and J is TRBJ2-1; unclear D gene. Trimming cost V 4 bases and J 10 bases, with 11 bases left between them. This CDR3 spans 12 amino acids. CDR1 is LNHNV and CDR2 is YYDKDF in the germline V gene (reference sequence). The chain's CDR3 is CATSTGFGEQFF. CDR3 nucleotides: TGTGCCACCAGCACTGGATTCGGGGAGCAGTTCTTC.

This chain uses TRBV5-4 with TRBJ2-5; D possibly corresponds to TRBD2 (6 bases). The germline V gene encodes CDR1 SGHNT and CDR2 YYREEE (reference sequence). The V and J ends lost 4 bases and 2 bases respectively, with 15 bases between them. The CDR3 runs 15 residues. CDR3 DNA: TGTGCCAGCAGCACCCCAGGACTAACACAAGAGACCCAGTACTTC. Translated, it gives CASSTPGLTQETQYF.

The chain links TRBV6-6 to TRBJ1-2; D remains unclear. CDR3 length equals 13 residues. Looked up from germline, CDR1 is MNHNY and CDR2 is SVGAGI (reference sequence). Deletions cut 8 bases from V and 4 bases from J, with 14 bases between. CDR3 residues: CASCQSAGYGYTF. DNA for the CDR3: TGTGCCAGCTGCCAGTCCGCGGGCTATGGCTACACCTTC.

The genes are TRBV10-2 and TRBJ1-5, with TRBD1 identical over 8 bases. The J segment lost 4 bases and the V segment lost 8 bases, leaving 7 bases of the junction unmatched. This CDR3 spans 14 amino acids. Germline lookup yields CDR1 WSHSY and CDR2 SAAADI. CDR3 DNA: TGCGCCAGCTCTCGGGACAGGACTAATCAGCCCCAGCATTTT. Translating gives CASSRDRTNQPQHF.

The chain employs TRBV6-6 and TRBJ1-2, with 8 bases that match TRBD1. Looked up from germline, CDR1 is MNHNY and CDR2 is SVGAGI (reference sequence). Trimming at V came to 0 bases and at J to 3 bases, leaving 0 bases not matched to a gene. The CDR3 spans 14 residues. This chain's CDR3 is CASSYSGQDYGYTF. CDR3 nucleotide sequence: TGTGCCAGCAGTTACTCGGGACAGGACTATGGCTACACCTTC.

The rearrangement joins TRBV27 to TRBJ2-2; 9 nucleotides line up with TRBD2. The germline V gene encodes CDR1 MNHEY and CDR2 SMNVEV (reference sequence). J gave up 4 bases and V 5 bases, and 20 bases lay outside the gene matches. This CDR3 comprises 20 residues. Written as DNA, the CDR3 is TGTGCCAGCAGTCCCCACCCACGTCGCGCTAGCGGGACTCCCACCGGGGAGCTGTTTTTT. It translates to CASSPHPRRASGTPTGELFF.

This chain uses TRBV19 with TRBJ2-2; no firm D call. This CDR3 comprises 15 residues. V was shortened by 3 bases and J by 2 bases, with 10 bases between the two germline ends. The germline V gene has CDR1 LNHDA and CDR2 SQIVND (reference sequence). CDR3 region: CASSIGLTNTGELFF. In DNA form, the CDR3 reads TGTGCCAGTAGTATCGGCCTAACAAACACCGGGGAGCTGTTTTTT.